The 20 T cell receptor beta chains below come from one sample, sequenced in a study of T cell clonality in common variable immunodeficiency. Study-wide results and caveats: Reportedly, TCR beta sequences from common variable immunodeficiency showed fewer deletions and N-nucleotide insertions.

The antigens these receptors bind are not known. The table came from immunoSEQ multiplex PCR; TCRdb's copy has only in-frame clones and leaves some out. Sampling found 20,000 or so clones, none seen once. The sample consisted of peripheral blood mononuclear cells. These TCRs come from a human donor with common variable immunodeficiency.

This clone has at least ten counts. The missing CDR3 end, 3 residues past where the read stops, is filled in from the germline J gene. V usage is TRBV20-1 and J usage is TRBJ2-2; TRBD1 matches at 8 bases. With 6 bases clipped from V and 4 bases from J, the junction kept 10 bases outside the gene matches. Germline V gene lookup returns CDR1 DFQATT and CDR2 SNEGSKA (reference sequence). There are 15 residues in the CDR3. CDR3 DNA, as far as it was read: TGCAGTGCGGAGCGGAGACAGGGGAGCACCGGGGAG. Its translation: CSAERRQGSTGE. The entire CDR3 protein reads CSAERRQGSTGELFF.

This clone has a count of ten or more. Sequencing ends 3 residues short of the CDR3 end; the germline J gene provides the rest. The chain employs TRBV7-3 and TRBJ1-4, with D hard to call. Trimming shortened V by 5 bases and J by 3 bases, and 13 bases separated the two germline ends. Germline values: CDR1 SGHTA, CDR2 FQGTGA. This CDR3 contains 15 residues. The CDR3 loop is CASSTRQNPNEKLFF. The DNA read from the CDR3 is TGTGCCAGCAGCACCAGACAAAACCCTAATGAAAAA.

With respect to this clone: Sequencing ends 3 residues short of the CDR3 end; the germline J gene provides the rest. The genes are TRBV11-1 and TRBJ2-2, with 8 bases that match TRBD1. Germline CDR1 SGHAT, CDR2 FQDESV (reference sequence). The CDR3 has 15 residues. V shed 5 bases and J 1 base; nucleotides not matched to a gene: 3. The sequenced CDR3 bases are TGTGCCAGCAGCCGAGGACAGGGGAACACCGGGGAG. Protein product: CASSRGQGNTGE. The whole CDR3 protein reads CASSRGQGNTGELFF. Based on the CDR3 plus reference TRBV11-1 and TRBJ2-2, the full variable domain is EAEVAQSPRYKITEKSQAVAFWCDPISGHATLYWYRQILGQGPELLVQFQDESVVDDSQLPKDRFSAERLKGVDSTLKIQPAELGDSAMYLCASSRGQGNTGELFFGEGSRLTVL.

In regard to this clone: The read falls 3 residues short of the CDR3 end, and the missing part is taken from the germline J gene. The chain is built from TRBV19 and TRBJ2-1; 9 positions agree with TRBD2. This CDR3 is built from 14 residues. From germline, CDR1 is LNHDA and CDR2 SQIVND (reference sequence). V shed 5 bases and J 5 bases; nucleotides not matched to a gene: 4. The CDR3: CASSSRLADNEQFF. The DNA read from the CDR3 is TGTGCCAGTAGTTCGAGACTAGCGGACAATGAG.

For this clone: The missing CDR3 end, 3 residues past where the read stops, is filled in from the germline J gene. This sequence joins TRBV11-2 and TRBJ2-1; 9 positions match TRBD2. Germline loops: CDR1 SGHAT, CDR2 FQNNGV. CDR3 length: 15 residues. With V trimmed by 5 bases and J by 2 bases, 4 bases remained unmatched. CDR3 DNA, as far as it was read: TGTGCCAGCAGCGTGACTAGCGGACCCTACAATGAG. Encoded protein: CASSVTSGPYNE. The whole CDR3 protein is CASSVTSGPYNEQFF.

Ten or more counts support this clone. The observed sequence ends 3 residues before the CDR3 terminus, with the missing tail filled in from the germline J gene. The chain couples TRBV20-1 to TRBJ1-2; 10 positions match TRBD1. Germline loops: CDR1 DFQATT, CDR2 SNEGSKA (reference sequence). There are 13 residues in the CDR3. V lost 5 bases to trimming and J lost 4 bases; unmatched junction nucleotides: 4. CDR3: CSASTGGIYGYTF. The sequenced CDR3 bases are TGCAGTGCTTCGACAGGGGGCATCTATGGC.

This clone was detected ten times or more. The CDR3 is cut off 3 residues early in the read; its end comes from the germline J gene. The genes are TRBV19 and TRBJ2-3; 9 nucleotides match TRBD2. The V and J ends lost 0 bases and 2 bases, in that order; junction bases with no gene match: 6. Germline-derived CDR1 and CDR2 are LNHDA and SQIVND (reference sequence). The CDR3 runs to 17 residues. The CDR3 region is CASSIDRLAEPTDTQYF. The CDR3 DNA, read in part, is TGTGCCAGTAGTATAGATCGACTAGCGGAGCCCACAGATACG.

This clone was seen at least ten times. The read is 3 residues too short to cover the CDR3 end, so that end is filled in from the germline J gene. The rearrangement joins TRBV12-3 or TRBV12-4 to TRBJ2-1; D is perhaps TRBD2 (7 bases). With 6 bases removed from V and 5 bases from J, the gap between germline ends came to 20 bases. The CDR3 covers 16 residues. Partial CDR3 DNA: TGTGCCAGCAGCTTACATGTCGGGGGGCCCAACAATGAG. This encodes CASSLHVGGPNNE. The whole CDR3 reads CASSLHVGGPNNEQFF.

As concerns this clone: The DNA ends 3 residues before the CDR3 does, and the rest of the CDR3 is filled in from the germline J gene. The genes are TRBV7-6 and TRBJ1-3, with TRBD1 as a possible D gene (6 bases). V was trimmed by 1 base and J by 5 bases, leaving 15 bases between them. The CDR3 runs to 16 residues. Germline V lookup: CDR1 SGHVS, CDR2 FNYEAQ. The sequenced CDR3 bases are TGTGCCAGCAGCTTAGAGGCAGGGGATAGTAGAAACACC. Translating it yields CASSLEAGDSRNT. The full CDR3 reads CASSLEAGDSRNTIYF.

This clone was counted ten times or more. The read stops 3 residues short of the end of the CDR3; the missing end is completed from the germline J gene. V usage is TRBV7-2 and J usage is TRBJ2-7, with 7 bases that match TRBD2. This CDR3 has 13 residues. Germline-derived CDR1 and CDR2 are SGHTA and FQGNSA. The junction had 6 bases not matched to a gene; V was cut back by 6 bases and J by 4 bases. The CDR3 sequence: CASSRDYLYEQYF. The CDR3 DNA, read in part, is TGTGCCAGCAGTCGGGACTACCTATACGAG.

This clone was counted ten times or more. The CDR3 bases that were read are TGTGCCAGCAGTTTTGGGACAGAGAACACCGGGGAG. Its protein product is CASSFGTENTGE. Given in full, the CDR3 is CASSFGTENTGELFF. This chain joins TRBV27 and TRBJ2-2, with 7 bases that match TRBD1. The CDR3 end is not reached by the read, which stops 3 residues before it; the germline J gene fills it in. J gave up 1 base and V 3 bases, and 2 bases lay outside the gene matches. This CDR3 is built from 15 residues. CDR1 is MNHEY and CDR2 is SMNVEV in the germline V gene (reference sequence).

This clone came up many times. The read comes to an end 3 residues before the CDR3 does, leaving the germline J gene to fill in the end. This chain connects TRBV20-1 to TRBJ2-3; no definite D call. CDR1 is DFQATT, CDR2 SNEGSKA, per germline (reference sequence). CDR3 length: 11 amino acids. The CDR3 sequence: CSAREIETQYF. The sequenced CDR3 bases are TGCAGTGCTAGAGAGATAGAGACG.

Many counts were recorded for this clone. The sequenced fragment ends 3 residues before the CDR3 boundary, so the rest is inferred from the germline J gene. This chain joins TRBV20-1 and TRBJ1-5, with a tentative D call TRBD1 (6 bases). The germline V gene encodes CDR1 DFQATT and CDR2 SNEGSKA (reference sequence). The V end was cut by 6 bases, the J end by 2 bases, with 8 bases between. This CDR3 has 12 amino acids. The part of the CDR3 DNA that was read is TGCAGTGCAGAGGGGGGCAATCAGCCC. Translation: CSAEGGNQP. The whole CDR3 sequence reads CSAEGGNQPQHF.

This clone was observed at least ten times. The CDR3 loop is CASSEFGSGLAPNQETQYF. The covered CDR3 bases are TGTGCCAGCAGTGAATTTGGATCGGGACTAGCGCCTAACCAAGAGACC. The rearrangement uses TRBV2 and TRBJ2-5; 10 positions match TRBD2. The read falls 3 residues short of the CDR3 end, and the missing part is taken from the germline J gene. Germline V lookup: CDR1 SNHLY, CDR2 FYNNEI. The CDR3 consists of 19 residues. V lost 2 bases to trimming and J lost 0 bases; unmatched junction nucleotides: 12.

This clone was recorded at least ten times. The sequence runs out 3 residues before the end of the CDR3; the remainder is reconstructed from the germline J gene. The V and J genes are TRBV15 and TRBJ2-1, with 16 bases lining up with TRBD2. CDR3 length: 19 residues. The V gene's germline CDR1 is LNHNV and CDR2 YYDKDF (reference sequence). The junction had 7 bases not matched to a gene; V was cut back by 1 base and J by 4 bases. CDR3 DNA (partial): TGTGCCACCAGCAGAGCAACCGGGACTAGCGGGAGGGGATACAATGAG. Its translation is CATSRATGTSGRGYNE. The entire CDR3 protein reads CATSRATGTSGRGYNEQFF.

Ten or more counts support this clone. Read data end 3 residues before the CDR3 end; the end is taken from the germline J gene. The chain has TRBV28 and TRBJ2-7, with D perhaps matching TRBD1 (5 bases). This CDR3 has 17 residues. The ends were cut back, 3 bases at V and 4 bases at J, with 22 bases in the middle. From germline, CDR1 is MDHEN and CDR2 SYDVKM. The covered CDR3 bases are TGTGCCAGCAGTTTTGTCCACAGGCGTCATCGGCCTTACGAG. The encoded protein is CASSFVHRRHRPYE. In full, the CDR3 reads CASSFVHRRHRPYEQYF.

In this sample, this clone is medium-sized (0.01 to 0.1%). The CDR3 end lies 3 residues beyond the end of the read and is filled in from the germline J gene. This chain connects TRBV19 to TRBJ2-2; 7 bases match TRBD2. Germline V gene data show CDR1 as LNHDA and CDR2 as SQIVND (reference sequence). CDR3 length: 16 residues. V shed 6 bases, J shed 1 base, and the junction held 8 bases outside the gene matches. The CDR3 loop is CASRTMTSRNTGELFF. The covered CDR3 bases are TGTGCCAGTAGAACCATGACTAGCAGGAACACCGGGGAG.

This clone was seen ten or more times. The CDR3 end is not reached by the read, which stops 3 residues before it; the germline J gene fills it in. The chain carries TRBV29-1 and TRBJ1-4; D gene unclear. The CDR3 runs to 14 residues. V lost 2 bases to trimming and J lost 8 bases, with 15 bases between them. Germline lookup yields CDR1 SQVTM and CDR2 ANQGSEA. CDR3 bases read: TGCAGCGTTGAAAGTGGCCAGGTAAGCGAAAAA. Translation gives CSVESGQVSEK. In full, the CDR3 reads CSVESGQVSEKLFF.

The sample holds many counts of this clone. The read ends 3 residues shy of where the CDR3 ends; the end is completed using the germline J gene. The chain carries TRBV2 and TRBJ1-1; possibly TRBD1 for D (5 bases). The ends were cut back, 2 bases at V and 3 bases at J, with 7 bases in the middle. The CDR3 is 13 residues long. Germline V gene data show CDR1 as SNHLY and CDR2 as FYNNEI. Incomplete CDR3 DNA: TGTGCCAGCAGTGAACAGGGATACACTGAA. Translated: CASSEQGYTE. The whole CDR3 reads CASSEQGYTEAFF.

The DNA read from the CDR3 is TGTGCCAGTATGCAGCAGGGGGGAGTGAATGAAAAA. Its translation: CASMQQGGVNEK. The entire CDR3 reads CASMQQGGVNEKLFF. V and J are TRBV19 and TRBJ1-4; 7 nucleotides agree with TRBD1. The read is 3 residues too short to cover the CDR3 end, so that end is filled in from the germline J gene. There are 15 residues in the CDR3. V lost 7 bases, J lost 5 bases, and 10 bases stayed unmatched. Per the germline V gene, CDR1 is LNHDA and CDR2 is SQIVND (reference sequence).